This T cell receptor beta chain derives from a study of blood T cell repertoires in COVID-19. Across the study: Acute and convalescent COVID-19 samples came from the United States, Italy and Spain. The analysed material was cDNA or gDNA that came from T cells, B-cell-depleted T cells, or PBMCs.

CDR1 and CDR2 (germline): ENHRY, SYGVKD. The CDR3 is 13 amino acids. Trimming took 7 bases from V and 8 from J; bases not matched to a gene: 6. This clone is judged medium-sized. Original analysis: Using reference gene primer amplification, nucleated cell counts were estimated. This table comes from immunoSEQ multiplex PCR, and its TCRdb copy is limited to in-frame clones, with some not included. V and J calls and clone size are given by that table; D and trimming were obtained from the DNA. Here the sample spans tens of thousands of clones, around 77% being singletons. The chain is built from TRBV10-3 and TRBJ2-2, with 8 nucleotides matching TRBD2. The sequence came from a man in his 70s with COVID-19, enrolled during active disease. Sequencing used peripheral blood. The CDR3 DNA sequence: TGTGCCATCACCGGGGGGGCAGCGGGGGAGCTGTTTTTT. It specifies CAITGGAAGELFF.